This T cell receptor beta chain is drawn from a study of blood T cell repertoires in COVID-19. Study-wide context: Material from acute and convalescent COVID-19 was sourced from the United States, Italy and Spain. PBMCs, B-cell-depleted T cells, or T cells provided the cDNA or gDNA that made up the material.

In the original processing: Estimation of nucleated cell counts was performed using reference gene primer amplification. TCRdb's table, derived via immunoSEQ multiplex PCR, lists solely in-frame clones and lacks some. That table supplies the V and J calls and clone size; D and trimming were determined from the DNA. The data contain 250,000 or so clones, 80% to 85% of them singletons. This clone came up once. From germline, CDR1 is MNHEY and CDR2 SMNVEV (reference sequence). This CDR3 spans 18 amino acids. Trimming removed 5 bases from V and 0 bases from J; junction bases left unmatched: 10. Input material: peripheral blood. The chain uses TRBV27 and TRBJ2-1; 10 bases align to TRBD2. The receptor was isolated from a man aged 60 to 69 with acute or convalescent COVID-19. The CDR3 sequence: CASSPRTSGIHSYNEQFF. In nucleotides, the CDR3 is TGTGCCAGCAGTCCGCGGACTAGCGGAATCCACTCCTACAATGAGCAGTTCTTC.